The next 23 T cell receptor beta chains were all read from a single sample in a study of blood T cell repertoires in COVID-19. Method: immunoSEQ multiplex PCR; TCRdb's copy keeps in-frame clones and lacks some. The table has 120,000 or so clones, around 77% seen once. Sequencing input: peripheral blood. The receptors originated from a human donor in a cohort sampled during active COVID-19.

The chain is built from TRBV27 and TRBJ1-1; D gene uncertain. The germline V and J ends were trimmed by 2 bases and 1 base, with 8 bases remaining between them. Germline V gives CDR1 MNHEY, CDR2 SMNVEV (reference sequence). This CDR3 region has 14 residues. The CDR3 loop reads CASSLGHKNTEAFF. In DNA, the CDR3 is TGTGCCAGCAGTTTAGGTCACAAGAACACTGAAGCTTTCTTT.

This clone was found a few times. The chain couples TRBV4-1 to TRBJ2-7; no definite D call. Germline V CDR1 and CDR2: MGHRA, YSYEKL. With 0 bases removed from V and 3 bases from J, the gap between germline ends came to 12 bases. CDR3 length: 15 amino acids. The CDR3 loop reads CASSQDSTILYEQYF. The CDR3 bases are TGCGCCAGCAGCCAAGATAGCACTATACTCTACGAGCAGTACTTC.

The chain carries TRBV25-1 and TRBJ1-1, with TRBD1 identical over 7 bases. In germline, CDR1 is MGHDK, CDR2 SYGVNS. The CDR3 totals 12 residues. The V and J ends lost 6 bases and 5 bases, in that order; junction bases with no gene match: 3. The CDR3 here is CASSRGFTEAFF. In DNA, the CDR3 is TGTGCCAGCAGCAGGGGGTTTACTGAAGCTTTCTTT.

This rearrangement joins TRBV7-6 to TRBJ2-3, with D uncertain. The CDR3 has 16 residues. Per the germline V gene, CDR1 is SGHVS and CDR2 is FNYEAQ. The V gene lost 4 bases and the J gene lost 2 bases, with 16 bases spanning the gap. The CDR3 spells CASSSRLGSATDTQYF. The CDR3 bases are TGTGCCAGCAGCTCGCGGTTAGGCTCCGCCACAGATACGCAGTATTTT.

This clone came up a few times. The chain has TRBV13 and TRBJ1-2; 8 bases are a match to TRBD1. CDR1 is PRHDT and CDR2 is FYEKMQ in the germline V gene (reference sequence). The trim removed 6 bases at V and 6 bases at J, leaving 6 bases unmatched. The CDR3 loop spans 13 amino acids. CDR3 amino acids: CASSYDRGHGYTF. DNA of the CDR3: TGTGCCAGCAGTTACGACAGGGGCCATGGCTACACCTTC.

This chain connects TRBV24-1 to TRBJ2-1, with a tentative D call TRBD1 (6 bases). The V and J ends lost 9 bases and 9 bases respectively, with 14 bases between them. Germline V gene sequence: CDR1 KGHDR, CDR2 SFDVKD. The CDR3 consists of 12 residues. The CDR3 is CATSLRGSEQFF. CDR3 in DNA: TGTGCCACCTCGCTGAGGGGGAGTGAGCAGTTCTTC.

This chain joins TRBV6-5 and TRBJ1-1, with D unclear. This CDR3 is 14 amino acids long. The V end was cut by 6 bases, the J end by 5 bases, with 16 bases between. Germline V CDR1 and CDR2: MNHEY, SVGAGI. This chain's CDR3 is CASRWTEGGTEAFF. CDR3 DNA: TGTGCCAGCAGGTGGACCGAGGGAGGGACTGAAGCTTTCTTT.

The DNA for the CDR3 is TGTGCCAGCAGCGCTGGGAGTGGACAGGGGTGGGAGCAGTACTTC. As protein: CASSAGSGQGWEQYF. The chain couples TRBV9 to TRBJ2-7, with 9 positions matching TRBD1. The germline gives CDR1 SGDLS, CDR2 YYNGEE. This CDR3 is 15 amino acids long. The J segment lost 7 bases and the V segment lost 3 bases, leaving 11 bases of the junction unmatched. Together with reference TRBV9 and TRBJ2-7, the CDR3 gives the full variable domain: DSGVTQTPKHLITATGQRVTLRCSPRSGDLSVYWYQQSLDQGLQFLIQYYNGEERAKGNILERFSAQQFPDLHSELNLSSLELGDSALYFCASSAGSGQGWEQYFGPGTRLTVT.

The rearrangement links TRBV5-4 to TRBJ2-7; 10 nucleotides match TRBD2. The length of the CDR3 is 15 residues. V shed 0 bases and J 9 bases; nucleotides not matched to a gene: 9. In germline, CDR1 is SGHNT, CDR2 YYREEE (reference sequence). The CDR3 DNA is TGTGCCAGCAGCTTGGGTGGGCTAGCGGGAGCGGGGCAGTACTTC. Amino acids: CASSLGGLAGAGQYF.

V usage is TRBV6-5 and J usage is TRBJ2-7; 10 bases line up with TRBD1. J lost 1 base, V lost 8 bases, and 2 bases had no gene match. The germline V gene has CDR1 MNHEY and CDR2 SVGAGI. The CDR3 runs to 13 residues. The CDR3 region is CASGTGASYEQYF. The CDR3 region has the DNA TGTGCCAGCGGGACAGGGGCTTCCTACGAGCAGTACTTC.

This clone has just a few counts. V is TRBV30 and J is TRBJ1-2; 7 positions match TRBD1. V lost 3 bases and J lost 4; bases outside the gene matches: 8. The germline gives CDR1 GTSNPN, CDR2 SVGIG (reference sequence). The CDR3 is 14 amino acids. CDR3 residues: CAWSPGQVGYGYTF. CDR3 DNA sequence: TGTGCCTGGAGCCCCGGACAGGTTGGCTATGGCTACACCTTC. The full variable domain, with the rest looked up from reference TRBV30 and TRBJ1-2, is SQTIHQWPATLVQPVGSPLSLECTVEGTSNPNLYWYRQAAGRGLQLLFYSVGIGQISSEVPQNLSASRPQDRQFILSSKKLLLSDSGFYLCAWSPGQVGYGYTFGSGTRLTVV.

The V gene is TRBV20-1, the J gene TRBJ2-7; TRBD2 might be the D (5 bases). CDR3 length: 11 residues. The germline gives CDR1 DFQATT, CDR2 SNEGSKA (reference sequence). Trimming cost V 7 bases and J 3 bases, with 10 bases left between them. The CDR3 nucleotides read TGCAGTGGAGGTAGCGACTACGAGCAGTACTTC. Protein: CSGGSDYEQYF.

The chain has TRBV3-1 (or the pseudogene TRBV3-2) and TRBJ1-1, with TRBD1 matching 9 bases. Germline trimming cut 6 bases from V and 7 bases from J; bases unmatched to any gene: 6. The germline gives CDR1 LGHDT, CDR2 YNNKEL (reference sequence). The length of the CDR3 is 13 residues. CDR3 nucleotides: TGTGCCAGCAGACACAGGGGGCGGGGTGAAGCTTTCTTT. It yields the protein CASRHRGRGEAFF.

The V call is TRBV6-6, the J call TRBJ2-3, with D tentatively TRBD2 (6 bases). Germline V lookup: CDR1 MNHNY, CDR2 SVGAGI (reference sequence). With 6 bases removed from V and 2 bases from J, the gap between germline ends came to 18 bases. The CDR3 runs 16 residues. The CDR3 loop is CASSGGNLQFTDTQYF. CDR3 bases: TGTGCCAGCAGCGGCGGGAACCTCCAATTCACAGATACGCAGTATTTT.

The V call is TRBV7-8, the J call TRBJ2-7; D is perhaps TRBD2 (6 bases). The germline gives CDR1 SGHVS, CDR2 FQNEAQ. V lost 3 bases to trimming and J lost 2 bases, with 11 bases between them. The CDR3 is made up of 14 amino acids. The CDR3 region is CASSFERVAYEQYF. As DNA, the CDR3 is TGTGCCAGCAGCTTTGAGCGGGTCGCCTACGAGCAGTACTTC.

The V and J genes are TRBV6-2 or TRBV6-3 and TRBJ2-7; TRBD1 is a possible D gene (5 bases). CDR1 is MNHEY and CDR2 is SVGEGT in the germline V gene. The CDR3 sequence is 16 residues long. With 2 bases removed from V and 0 bases from J, the gap between germline ends came to 14 bases. In DNA form, the CDR3 reads TGTGCCAGCAGTTACGGGGCTAGGGCCGGCTCCTACGAGCAGTACTTC. This translates into CASSYGARAGSYEQYF.

The chain couples TRBV3-1 (or the pseudogene TRBV3-2) to TRBJ2-7; tentative D call: TRBD2 (5 bases). Germline V gives CDR1 LGHDT, CDR2 YNNKEL (reference sequence). Between the trimmed V and J ends, which lost 4 bases and 0 bases, there was a span of 16 bases. CDR3 length: 16 residues. The CDR3 sequence is CASSPLMPGSSYEQYF. CDR3 nucleotides: TGTGCCAGCAGCCCCCTAATGCCGGGGAGCTCCTACGAGCAGTACTTC.

This chain connects TRBV11-3 to TRBJ2-5; weak D call: TRBD2 (6 bases). The CDR3 is 15 residues long. Germline lookup yields CDR1 SGHNT and CDR2 YENEEA. With 1 base removed from V and 0 bases from J, the gap between germline ends came to 9 bases. CDR3 bases: TGTGCCAGCAGCTTAGTAGGGAGGAACCAAGAGACCCAGTACTTC. Amino acid sequence: CASSLVGRNQETQYF.

The chain joins TRBV19 to TRBJ2-7, with TRBD2 matching 7 bases. Germline lookup yields CDR1 LNHDA and CDR2 SQIVND (reference sequence). V shed 7 bases, J shed 4 bases, and the junction held 13 bases outside the gene matches. CDR3 size: 15 residues. The DNA for the CDR3 is TGTGCCAGTACCCCCGGGGGGACTACCGGGTACGAGCAGTACTTC. It codes for CASTPGGTTGYEQYF.

This clone came up once. CDR3 in amino acids: CASSQGLAGEQYF. The CDR3, as DNA: TGTGCCAGCAGTCAGGGACTAGCGGGAGAGCAGTACTTC. V is TRBV27 and J is TRBJ2-7, with 13 positions matching TRBD2. This CDR3 has 13 amino acids. Germline V gene lookup returns CDR1 MNHEY and CDR2 SMNVEV (reference sequence). The J segment lost 7 bases and the V segment lost 5 bases, leaving 2 bases of the junction unmatched.

In this sample, this clone turned up once. This chain links TRBV18 with TRBJ2-4, with 9 bases fitting TRBD2. CDR3 length: 16 amino acids. Germline V gives CDR1 KGHSH, CDR2 LQKENI. V lost 0 bases to trimming and J lost 5 bases; unmatched junction nucleotides: 5. Here the CDR3 reads CASSPPGVAGENIQYF. The CDR3 nucleotides read TGTGCCAGCTCACCACCGGGGGTAGCGGGAGAAAACATTCAGTACTTC.

This clone was seen just once. The genes are TRBV7-6 and TRBJ1-5, with D possibly TRBD1 on 6 matching bases. Trimming cost V 3 bases and J 0 bases, with 9 bases left between them. Germline CDR1 SGHVS, CDR2 FNYEAQ. This CDR3 is 15 amino acids long. The CDR3 DNA follows: TGTGCCAGCAGCTTGGACAGTTATAGCAATCAGCCCCAGCATTTT. Translating it yields CASSLDSYSNQPQHF.

J is TRBJ1-4 and V is TRBV28; D is undetermined. This CDR3 contains 15 residues. V was clipped by 3 bases and J by 0 bases, with 8 bases between them. CDR1 MDHEN and CDR2 SYDVKM come from the germline V gene. The CDR3: CASSLAGATNEKLFF. CDR3 bases: TGTGCCAGCAGTTTGGCGGGCGCAACTAATGAAAAACTGTTTTTT.